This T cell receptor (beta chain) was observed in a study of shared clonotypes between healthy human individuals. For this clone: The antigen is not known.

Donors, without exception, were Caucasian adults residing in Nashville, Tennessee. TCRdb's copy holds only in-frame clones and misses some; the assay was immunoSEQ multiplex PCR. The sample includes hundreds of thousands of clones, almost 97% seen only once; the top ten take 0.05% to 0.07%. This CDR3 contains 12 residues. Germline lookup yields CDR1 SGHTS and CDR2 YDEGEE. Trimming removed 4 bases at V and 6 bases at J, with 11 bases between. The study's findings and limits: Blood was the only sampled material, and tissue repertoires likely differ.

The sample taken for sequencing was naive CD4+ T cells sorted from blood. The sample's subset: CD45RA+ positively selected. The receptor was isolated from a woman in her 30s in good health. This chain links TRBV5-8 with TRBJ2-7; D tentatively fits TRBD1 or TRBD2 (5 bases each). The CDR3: CASSGVGVEQYF. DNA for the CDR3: TGTGCCAGCAGCGGGGTGGGGGTCGAGCAGTACTTC.